The present T cell receptor (beta chain) was sequenced within a study of blood T cell repertoires in COVID-19 (TCRdb year 2020). As for the study more broadly: Samples from collaborators originated in the United States, Italy and Spain and spanned both the acute and convalescent phases of COVID-19. Deeply sampled blood TCRbeta repertoires from subjects exposed to, actively infected with, or recovered from COVID-19 were included in the dataset. Samples came from the ongoing ImmuneRACE study (first 160 participants) plus 1,254 subjects from 6 global collaborators. The repertoires were released in a freely available public database intended as a resource for research on the immune response to SARS-CoV-2. A de-identified subject ID, COVID-19 status, age in years and sex were almost always included in the sample metadata. Where available, HLA class I and class II types were obtained from metadata supplied by the sample provider rather than from assay-based typing. The prospective study material was composed of cDNA or gDNA derived from T cells, B-cell-depleted T cells, or PBMCs.

Including the terminal cysteine and phenylalanine, the CDR3 comprises 16 residues. Only the CDR3 DNA stays, 48 bases, in frame from base 1. The germline V gene (reference sequence) provides CDR1 SEHNR and CDR2 FQNEAQ. Clipping removes 0 bases from V and 8 bases from J, with 7 as the unmatched junction base count. Broad study findings and their caveats: The amount of clinical and demographic metadata varied by source and participant and was provided uncurated.

Enrolling through a virtual design, the prospective study's participants ranged in age from roughly 18 to 90 years and lived across 24 United States geographic areas. To assign participants to cohorts, the prospective study relied on clinical history that participants themselves reported in a screening survey and a study questionnaire. ImmuneRACE Cohort 3 recovered participants were defined by two consecutive negative NP/OP PCR tests, healthcare professional clearance, or symptom resolution. In the prospective study, whole blood, serum and a nasopharyngeal or oropharyngeal swab were collected from each participant by mobile phlebotomists. Participants in the prospective study had the option to provide additional blood draws and questionnaires over a 2-month period. Prospective study blood samples were shipped either frozen or at room temperature before DNA extraction. The immunoSEQ Assay, a bias-controlled multiplex PCR, was used to amplify TCRbeta CDR3 regions from genomic DNA. Concerning the study's data processing: The number of nucleated cells in each sample was estimated by amplification of reference gene primers within the assay. Sequence reads were collapsed and filtered to measure the absolute abundance of every unique TCRbeta CDR3 rearrangement. For each sample, productive Simpson clonality was calculated as the square root of Simpson's diversity index across productive rearrangements. Not all clones reach the TCRdb copy of this immuneACCESS table, which keeps in-frame sequences only. Checked studies attribute under half of the gap to unresolved V genes and leave the rest unexplained. That table gives V, J and clone size, and the DNA gave D and trimming. The sample table shows under 70,000 clones, and approximately 90% are seen once. Jointly, the top ten make up 9.5% to 13% of the sample.

Remarks on this clone: Its cognate antigen has yet to be identified. No qualities accompany the bases; no much larger clone lies one base away.

Sequencing used PBMCs or T cells enriched from blood (not recorded which). The chain uses TRBV7-9 and TRBJ1-4, with 9 bases in between that match TRBD1. The sequence was obtained from a woman between 40 and 50 years old who had recovered from COVID-19. The DNA is as follows: TGTGCCAGCAGCTTAGCGCTAGGACAGGGGAACGAAAAACTGTTTTTT. This translates into CASSLALGQGNEKLFF. The full variable domain, with segments outside the CDR3 supplied by the reference TRBV7-9 and TRBJ1-4 proteins, appears as DTGVSQNPRHKITKRGQNVTFRCDPISEHNRLYWYRQTLGQGPEFLTYFQNEAQLEKSRLLSDRFSAERPKGSFSTLEIQRTEQGDSAMYLCASSLALGQGNEKLFFGSGTQLSVL.